Shown below are 32 T cell receptor beta chains from a single sample sequenced in a study of blood T cells in healthy people across ages. Then a second PCR, running about 7 to 11 cycles, was carried out with a sample-barcoded 5' primer and a J-beta primer mix. TCRdb re-called the 5' RACE reads through MiXCR, storing one row per CDR3 protein. The top ten clones hold approximately 31% of a sample with approximately 670,000 distinct CDR3 sequences, around two fifths of them seen once. The sequenced material came from blood. The receptors stem from an elderly man in good health.

Of note for this clonotype: At one boundary the junction diverges from the germline segment, which might be a read error. The chain couples TRBV2 to TRBJ2-6; tentative D call: TRBD1 (5 bases). CDR3 length: 15 amino acids. From germline, CDR1 is SNHLY and CDR2 FYNNEI. The CDR3 sequence is CVSRHRTPGANVLTF. The DNA of the CDR3 is TGTGTCAGCAGGCACAGGACCCCTGGGGCCAACGTCCTGACTTTC.

This chain connects TRBV28 to TRBJ2-7; D may match TRBD1 or TRBD2 (7 bases each). CDR1 is MDHEN and CDR2 is SYDVKM in the germline V gene. The CDR3 spans 14 residues. Trimming left V 5 bases short and J 3 bases short, with 14 bases between. CDR3 DNA: TGTGCCAGCAGTCTCCGCAGGGGGGGCTACGAGCAGTACTTC. Translating gives CASSLRRGGYEQYF.

The CDR3 is CASRGQGETQYF. DNA for the CDR3: TGTGCCAGCAGGGGACAGGGGGAGACCCAGTACTTC. This chain links TRBV12-3 or TRBV12-4 with TRBJ2-5, with 10 bases that match TRBD1. This CDR3 is 12 amino acids long. Germline trimming cut 6 bases from V and 5 bases from J; bases unmatched to any gene: 0.

There are a few counts of this clonotype. The chain combines TRBV29-1 with TRBJ2-3; possibly TRBD2 for D (6 bases). Germline V gene data show CDR1 as SQVTM and CDR2 as ANQGSEA. Between the trimmed V and J ends, which lost 7 bases and 1 base, there was a span of 9 bases. The CDR3 has 12 residues. CDR3 in DNA: TGCAGCGGAAGGGAGGGCACAGATACGCAGTATTTT. It specifies CSGREGTDTQYF.

This clonotype was seen more than once but under ten times. V gene TRBV25-1 combines with J gene TRBJ2-2; 8 positions agree with TRBD2. With 5 bases clipped from V and 4 bases from J, the junction kept 15 bases outside the gene matches. This CDR3 contains 18 residues. CDR1 MGHDK and CDR2 SYGVNS come from the germline V gene. CDR3 DNA: TGTGCCAGCAGTCATGCTGGGGGGACTAGGAAGATCACCGGGGAGCTGTTTTTT. Protein sequence: CASSHAGGTRKITGELFF.

This clonotype was counted a few times. V is TRBV5-1 and J is TRBJ2-5; 13 bases map to TRBD2. V was clipped by 1 base and J by 2 bases; unmatched bases: 14. Germline CDR1 is SGHRS and CDR2 is YFSETQ. CDR3 length: 20 residues. CDR3 in amino acids: CASSLLPGLAGRGLQETQYF. The CDR3 nucleotides read TGCGCCAGCAGCTTGCTTCCGGGACTAGCGGGACGGGGACTTCAAGAGACCCAGTACTTC.

This rearrangement joins TRBV5-4 to TRBJ1-6; 10 positions match TRBD1. The germline V gene encodes CDR1 SGHNT and CDR2 YYREEE (reference sequence). V shed 5 bases, J shed 9 bases, and the junction held 8 bases outside the gene matches. This CDR3 comprises 15 residues. The CDR3 DNA sequence: TGTGCCAGCAGGGACAGGGGGGATTCCATTTCACCCCTCCACTTT. It encodes CASRDRGDSISPLHF.

This clonotype was detected only once. The genes are TRBV2 and TRBJ1-5, with D unclear. The CDR3 covers 14 residues. The V end lost 1 base, the J end lost 5 bases, and 9 bases lay between the germline ends. From germline, CDR1 is SNHLY and CDR2 FYNNEI. The CDR3 region is CASSEGQAHQPQHF. The CDR3 bases are TGTGCCAGCAGTGAAGGGCAGGCACATCAGCCCCAGCATTTT.

The chain couples TRBV27 to TRBJ2-7; TRBD1 matches 9 bases. The CDR3 totals 15 residues. Germline V lookup: CDR1 MNHEY, CDR2 SMNVEV (reference sequence). Trimming at V came to 5 bases and at J to 0 bases, leaving 5 bases not matched to a gene. CDR3 coding DNA: TGTGCCAGCAGTATTACAGGGGGCTCCTCCTACGAGCAGTACTTC. Amino acid sequence: CASSITGGSSYEQYF.

This clonotype occurred a few times. The chain combines TRBV28 with TRBJ2-5; D is unresolved. The CDR3 contains 14 residues. V lost 1 base and J 0 bases, leaving 6 bases between the germline ends. Germline CDR1 and CDR2: MDHEN and SYDVKM. This CDR3 is CASSLYGYQETQYF. The CDR3 nucleotides are TGTGCCAGCAGTTTATACGGCTACCAAGAGACCCAGTACTTC. Together with reference TRBV28 and TRBJ2-5, the CDR3 gives the full variable domain: DVKVTQSSRYLVKRTGEKVFLECVQDMDHENMFWYRQDPGLGLRLIYFSYDVKMKEKGDIPEGYSVSREKKERFSLILESASTNQTSMYLCASSLYGYQETQYFGPGTRLLVL.

The CDR3 loop reads CASSIRAAATNEKLFF. In DNA, the CDR3 is TGTGCCAGCAGCATCAGAGCTGCCGCAACTAATGAAAAACTGTTTTTT. The chain combines TRBV7-9 with TRBJ1-4; the D is unclear. Germline V gene data show CDR1 as SEHNR and CDR2 as FQNEAQ (reference sequence). This CDR3 region has 16 residues. V dropped 5 bases and J dropped 0 bases, with 13 bases sitting between them.

V is TRBV7-3 and J is TRBJ2-3; TRBD1 aligns across 7 bases. The CDR3 has 18 residues. Germline V gene sequence: CDR1 SGHTA, CDR2 FQGTGA. V gave up 4 bases and J gave up 4 bases; unmatched junction bases: 17. The CDR3 loop is CASSSIPSPGQPPDTQYF. The DNA for the CDR3 is TGTGCCAGCAGCTCTATTCCATCACCGGGACAGCCCCCAGATACGCAGTATTTT.

The chain links TRBV30 to TRBJ2-3; no clear D gene. The CDR3 length is 17 residues. V lost 2 bases, J lost 0 bases, and 18 bases lay in between. Germline V lookup: CDR1 GTSNPN, CDR2 SVGIG (reference sequence). CDR3 sequence reads: CAWSILPSFTSTDTQYF. In DNA, the CDR3 is TGTGCCTGGAGTATACTGCCGTCATTTACTAGCACAGATACGCAGTATTTT.

This chain links TRBV6-5 with TRBJ2-5; no clear D. The V gene's germline CDR1 is MNHEY and CDR2 SVGAGI. The length of the CDR3 is 13 residues. The V end lost 5 bases, the J end lost 11 bases, and 18 bases lay between the germline ends. The CDR3 sequence: CASSARLNDVQYF. The DNA for the CDR3 is TGTGCCAGCAGTGCCAGGCTTAACGACGTGCAGTACTTC.

The chain carries TRBV20-1 and TRBJ1-1; 7 bases fit TRBD1. From germline, CDR1 is DFQATT and CDR2 SNEGSKA (reference sequence). The CDR3 has 14 residues. V lost 8 bases, J lost 0 bases, and 9 bases stayed unmatched. CDR3 DNA sequence: TGCAGTTGGACGTCGGGACAGATGAACACTGAAGCTTTCTTT. It specifies CSWTSGQMNTEAFF.

CDR3: CASSATVTGAIEQFF. The CDR3 coding sequence is TGTGCCAGCAGCGCTACAGTAACGGGAGCGATAGAGCAGTTCTTC. The V gene is TRBV7-2, the J gene TRBJ2-1; D might be TRBD2 (6 bases). CDR1 SGHTA and CDR2 FQGNSA come from the germline V gene. Trimming left V 5 bases short and J 10 bases short, with 21 bases between. The CDR3 covers 15 residues.

The rearrangement links TRBV24-1 to TRBJ2-1; 10 nucleotides line up with TRBD2. The CDR3 is 16 amino acids. Germline CDR1 KGHDR, CDR2 SFDVKD. The V and J ends lost 3 bases and 1 base, in that order; junction bases with no gene match: 2. CDR3 DNA sequence: TGTGCCACCAGTGATAAACTAGCGGGGTCCTACAATGAGCAGTTCTTC. Amino acids: CATSDKLAGSYNEQFF.

The chain links TRBV20-1 to TRBJ2-5; TRBD2 agrees at 9 bases. The CDR3 consists of 13 residues. J was trimmed by 3 bases and V by 6 bases; bases with no gene match: 5. CDR1 is DFQATT, CDR2 SNEGSKA, per germline (reference sequence). The CDR3 loop is CSAPGLAEETQYF. The CDR3 DNA follows: TGCAGTGCCCCGGGACTAGCAGAAGAGACCCAGTACTTC.

The CDR3 loop reads CATSRVSNYGYTF. The CDR3, as DNA: TGTGCCACCAGCAGAGTCTCTAACTATGGCTACACCTTC. The V gene is TRBV15, the J gene TRBJ1-2; D remains unclear. The length of the CDR3 is 13 residues. V dropped 1 base and J dropped 0 bases, with 3 bases sitting between them. CDR1 is LNHNV and CDR2 is YYDKDF in the germline V gene (reference sequence).

This clonotype has ten or more counts. CDR3 sequence reads: CASSLVVRNEQYF. The CDR3 DNA sequence: TGTGCCAGCAGTTTGGTGGTTAGGAACGAGCAGTACTTC. V usage is TRBV28 and J usage is TRBJ2-7, with D hard to call. V lost 3 bases and J 5 bases, leaving 11 bases between the germline ends. The CDR3 is made up of 13 amino acids. The germline V gene has CDR1 MDHEN and CDR2 SYDVKM. Full variable domain (missing parts from reference TRBV28 and TRBJ2-7): DVKVTQSSRYLVKRTGEKVFLECVQDMDHENMFWYRQDPGLGLRLIYFSYDVKMKEKGDIPEGYSVSREKKERFSLILESASTNQTSMYLCASSLVVRNEQYFGPGTRLTVT.

This clonotype turned up a few times. The chain combines TRBV5-1 with TRBJ2-1; no reliable D call. The CDR3 is 13 amino acids. Looked up from germline, CDR1 is SGHRS and CDR2 is YFSETQ. Trimming removed 4 bases from V and 10 bases from J, with 15 bases in between. CDR3 coding DNA: TGCGCCAGCAGCGACGGGCCCCCTGGGGAGCAGTTCTTC. It yields the protein CASSDGPPGEQFF.

This clonotype came up a few times. The chain uses TRBV5-1 and TRBJ1-6; TRBD1 aligns across 10 bases. V was pared by 4 bases and J by 9 bases, with 10 bases of the junction left unmatched. In germline, CDR1 is SGHRS, CDR2 YFSETQ. CDR3 length equals 16 residues. The CDR3 region is CASSPSWDRGGSPLHF. The CDR3 DNA reads TGCGCCAGCAGCCCATCGTGGGACAGGGGAGGTTCACCCCTCCACTTT.

The chain combines TRBV10-1 with TRBJ2-1; D is possibly TRBD1 or TRBD2 (5 bases each). The length of the CDR3 is 16 residues. Germline CDR1 reads WNHNN; CDR2 reads SYGVQD (reference sequence). Trimming took off 4 bases at V and 6 bases at J, with 19 bases between the two ends. The CDR3 DNA reads as TGCGCCAGCAGTGGGGCCTCGGGGCACTCTTTCAATGAGCAGTTCTTC. It translates to CASSGASGHSFNEQFF.

The chain has TRBV27 and TRBJ2-4, with 9 bases lining up with TRBD1. CDR3 length equals 15 residues. Germline V gene sequence: CDR1 MNHEY, CDR2 SMNVEV (reference sequence). V lost 3 bases to trimming and J lost 9 bases; unmatched junction nucleotides: 9. CDR3 in DNA: TGTGCCAGCAGTTTCTGGGGGGACAGGGTGAGCATTCAGTACTTC. Protein sequence: CASSFWGDRVSIQYF.

The CDR3 loop is CASSLDRVGVREQYF. The CDR3 bases are TGTGCCAGCAGCTTAGACAGGGTGGGGGTTCGGGAGCAGTACTTC. The J gene is TRBJ2-7, the V gene TRBV7-2, with D possibly TRBD1 on 6 matching bases. Between the trimmed V and J ends, which lost 1 base and 7 bases, there was a span of 17 bases. The CDR3 consists of 15 residues. CDR1 and CDR2 (germline): SGHTA, FQGNSA. The variable domain in full, with the rest retrieved from reference TRBV7-2 and TRBJ2-7, is GAGVSQSPSNKVTEKGKDVELRCDPISGHTALYWYRQSLGQGLEFLIYFQGNSAPDKSGLPSDRFSAERTGGSVSTLTIQRTQQEDSAVYLCASSLDRVGVREQYFGPGTRLTVT.

This clonotype was picked up a small number of times. The chain is built from TRBV5-1 and TRBJ2-7; D could derive from TRBD1 or TRBD2 (5 bases each). The length of the CDR3 is 15 residues. The germline V gene encodes CDR1 SGHRS and CDR2 YFSETQ. The V end was cut by 2 bases, the J end by 6 bases, with 18 bases between. The CDR3 DNA reads TGCGCCAGCAGCTTAAACGGGGCGTTCCGGGGCGAGCAGTACTTC. This translates into CASSLNGAFRGEQYF.

A word on this clonotype: A much larger clonotype is one base distant, so this may be a read error. The rearrangement uses TRBV7-2 and TRBJ1-5, with D hard to call. Trimming cost V 0 bases and J 12 bases, with 18 bases left between them. Germline CDR1 is SGHTA and CDR2 is FQGNSA. This CDR3 is built from 15 residues. The DNA for the CDR3 is TGTGCCAGCAGCTTAGCATCCAGACGGGCAGAGCTCCAGCATTTT. This sequence encodes CASSLASRRAELQHF.

This clonotype showed up just a few times. This chain uses TRBV29-1 with TRBJ2-1; 7 bases are shared with TRBD1. Germline CDR1 and CDR2: SQVTM and ANQGSEA. The CDR3 runs to 15 residues. The junction had 11 bases not matched to a gene; V was cut back by 7 bases and J by 2 bases. DNA of the CDR3: TGCAGCGGAGAGACTCCGGGACAGCCCTACAATGAGCAGTTCTTC. Protein sequence: CSGETPGQPYNEQFF.

This chain links TRBV7-9 with TRBJ2-1; 8 bases match TRBD1. Germline V lookup: CDR1 SEHNR, CDR2 FQNEAQ (reference sequence). Trimming at V came to 1 base and at J to 6 bases, leaving 5 bases not matched to a gene. CDR3 length: 15 residues. CDR3: CASSLGQGIRNEQFF. The CDR3 DNA is TGTGCCAGCAGCTTAGGACAGGGGATCCGCAATGAGCAGTTCTTC.

In this sample, this clonotype turned up a few times. The chain is built from TRBV7-9 and TRBJ2-4, with TRBD2 matching over 15 bases. The DNA end is a closer match to TRBJ2-7, so the J assignment may be wrong. The germline CDR1 and CDR2 sequences are SEHNR and FQNEAQ (reference sequence). The CDR3 loop spans 16 amino acids. The CDR3 DNA follows: TGTGCCAGCAGCTCCTGGACTAGCGGGAGGGAGTACGAGCAGTACTTC. This sequence encodes CASSSWTSGREYEQYF.

This clonotype was detected ten times or more. This chain uses TRBV7-6 with TRBJ1-1; D is unresolved. V lost 0 bases to trimming and J lost 2 bases, with 7 bases between them. Germline V gene lookup returns CDR1 SGHVS and CDR2 FNYEAQ. The CDR3 extends over 14 amino acids. In DNA, the CDR3 is TGTGCCAGCAGCTTAGCAACGGGTAACACTGAAGCTTTCTTT. This sequence encodes CASSLATGNTEAFF.

The chain recombines TRBV12-3 or TRBV12-4 with TRBJ2-3, with 9 bases identical to TRBD1. With V trimmed by 5 bases and J by 3 bases, 6 bases remained unmatched. CDR3 size: 15 residues. The DNA of the CDR3 is TGTGCCAGCAGTAGACAGGGGGAGCAAACAGATACGCAGTATTTT. Its translation is CASSRQGEQTDTQYF.